This is a list of T cell receptor beta chains from one sample in a study of T-cell reconstitution after alpha-beta-depleted transplantation in children. TCRdb fed the PCR reads into MiXCR, producing one record per CDR3 protein. The sample carries 250,000 to 400,000 distinct CDR3 sequences, 23% recorded once. This specimen was PBMCs, mostly from graft donor cells, taken 180 days after TCRalphabeta/CD19-depleted stem cell transplant. The receptors originated from a male patient younger than 18 who had a stem cell transplant for acute lymphoblastic leukemia, so the T cells may come from the graft donor. Each CDR3 is given with its conserved first and last residue. The order of the fields is V gene, J gene, clone size, D gene, CDR3 protein, CDR3 DNA. D genes are given only for firm matches. Expanded clones are given a class, and other clones once, few, many or no size at all.

v_gene: TRBV3-1
j_gene: TRBJ2-1
abundance: NA
d_gene: TRBD2
CDR3aa: CASSPGLESNEQFF
CDR3nt: TGTGCCAGCAGCCCAGGACTAGAATCGAATGAGCAGTTCTTC

v_gene: TRBV12-3/TRBV12-4
j_gene: TRBJ2-7
abundance: few
d_gene: TRBD2
CDR3aa: CASSSGLAGVPYEQYF
CDR3nt: TGTGCCAGCAGTTCGGGACTAGCGGGAGTGCCCTACGAGCAGTACTTC

v_gene: TRBV20-1
j_gene: TRBJ2-7
abundance: few
d_gene: NA
CDR3aa: CSARSFYEQYF
CDR3nt: TGCAGTGCGCGGAGTTTCTACGAGCAGTACTTC

v_gene: TRBV7-9
j_gene: TRBJ2-1
abundance: NA
d_gene: TRBD2
CDR3aa: CASSLCVAAGPCNEQFF
CDR3nt: TGTGCCAGCAGCTTATGCGTAGCAGCGGGACCCTGCAATGAGCAGTTCTTC

v_gene: TRBV29-1
j_gene: TRBJ1-3
abundance: NA
d_gene: NA
CDR3aa: CSVVDRLTGNTIYF
CDR3nt: TGCAGCGTGGTCGACAGGCTTACCGGAAACACCATATATTTT

v_gene: TRBV15
j_gene: TRBJ2-7
abundance: NA
d_gene: NA
CDR3aa: CATSSLGEQYF
CDR3nt: TGTGCCACCAGCAGCTTAGGCGAGCAGTACTTC

v_gene: TRBV7-9
j_gene: TRBJ2-7
abundance: NA
d_gene: NA
CDR3aa: CASRQGGSAREQYF
CDR3nt: TGTGCCAGCAGACAGGGCGGGTCTGCGCGCGAGCAGTACTTC

v_gene: TRBV11-3
j_gene: TRBJ2-5
abundance: NA
d_gene: NA
CDR3aa: CASSPRGVGTQYF
CDR3nt: TGTGCCAGCAGCCCAAGGGGCGTAGGGACCCAGTACTTC

v_gene: TRBV12-3/TRBV12-4
j_gene: TRBJ2-1
abundance: few
d_gene: TRBD2
CDR3aa: CASRPKTSGNNEQFF
CDR3nt: TGTGCCAGCAGACCGAAGACTAGCGGGAACAATGAGCAGTTCTTC

v_gene: TRBV7-2
j_gene: TRBJ2-2
abundance: NA
d_gene: TRBD1
CDR3aa: CASSNRDRVTGELFF
CDR3nt: TGTGCCAGCAGCAACCGGGACAGGGTCACCGGGGAGCTGTTTTTT

v_gene: TRBV2
j_gene: TRBJ1-5
abundance: NA
d_gene: NA
CDR3aa: CASRDSGFGNQPQHF
CDR3nt: TGTGCCAGCAGAGACTCAGGGTTCGGCAATCAGCCCCAGCATTTT

v_gene: TRBV27
j_gene: TRBJ2-7
abundance: few
d_gene: TRBD1
CDR3aa: CASSSWDSSYEQYF
CDR3nt: TGTGCCAGCAGTTCGTGGGACAGCTCCTACGAGCAGTACTTC

v_gene: TRBV10-3
j_gene: TRBJ1-4
abundance: NA
d_gene: NA
CDR3aa: CASHGGNNEKLFF
CDR3nt: TGTGCTTCCCATGGCGGTAATAATGAAAAACTGTTTTTT

v_gene: TRBV20-1
j_gene: TRBJ2-2
abundance: NA
d_gene: TRBD2
CDR3aa: CSASGGVLNTGELFF
CDR3nt: TGCAGTGCTAGTGGGGGGGTCTTGAACACCGGGGAGCTGTTTTTT

v_gene: TRBV5-6
j_gene: TRBJ2-1
abundance: NA
d_gene: NA
CDR3aa: CASSSNRVVEQFF
CDR3nt: TGTGCCAGCAGTTCGAACAGGGTAGTTGAGCAGTTCTTC

v_gene: TRBV7-2
j_gene: TRBJ2-2
abundance: many
d_gene: NA
CDR3aa: CASSSRGDGVRRELFF
CDR3nt: TGTGCCAGCAGCTCCCGTGGGGACGGGGTTCGACGGGAGCTGTTTTTT

v_gene: TRBV5-8
j_gene: TRBJ2-3
abundance: NA
d_gene: NA
CDR3aa: CASSLSGTLEGTDTQYF
CDR3nt: TGTGCCAGCAGCTTATCCGGGACACTGGAGGGGACAGATACGCAGTATTTT

v_gene: TRBV6-1
j_gene: TRBJ2-5
abundance: NA
d_gene: NA
CDR3aa: CASSERTQYF
CDR3nt: TGTGCCAGCAGTGAACGGACCCAGTACTTC

v_gene: TRBV7-3
j_gene: TRBJ2-7
abundance: NA
d_gene: NA
CDR3aa: CASSQGSEQYF
CDR3nt: TGTGCCAGCTCACAGGGTTCCGAGCAGTACTTC

v_gene: TRBV5-1
j_gene: TRBJ2-7
abundance: few
d_gene: TRBD2
CDR3aa: CASSPRIAGGSYEQYF
CDR3nt: TGCGCCAGCAGCCCGAGAATAGCGGGAGGGTCCTACGAGCAGTACTTC

v_gene: TRBV5-1
j_gene: TRBJ2-2
abundance: NA
d_gene: NA
CDR3aa: CASGPGDSQNTGELFF
CDR3nt: TGCGCCAGCGGCCCTGGGGACTCCCAAAACACCGGGGAGCTGTTTTTT

v_gene: TRBV5-6
j_gene: TRBJ2-2
abundance: NA
d_gene: TRBD1
CDR3aa: CASGPDRGSRRGTGELFF
CDR3nt: TGTGCCAGCGGCCCCGACAGGGGGTCTCGTCGGGGCACCGGGGAGCTGTTTTTT

v_gene: TRBV25-1
j_gene: TRBJ2-1
abundance: few
d_gene: TRBD2
CDR3aa: CASSESGTSGTYNEQFF
CDR3nt: TGTGCCAGCAGTGAATCAGGGACTAGCGGGACCTACAATGAGCAGTTCTTC

v_gene: TRBV12-3/TRBV12-4
j_gene: TRBJ2-7
abundance: NA
d_gene: NA
CDR3aa: CASSVTGTLMREQYF
CDR3nt: TGTGCCAGCAGTGTGACCGGGACTTTGATGAGGGAGCAGTACTTC

v_gene: TRBV20-1
j_gene: TRBJ1-3
abundance: NA
d_gene: TRBD1
CDR3aa: CSARWTGSGNTIYF
CDR3nt: TGCAGTGCTAGATGGACAGGATCTGGAAACACCATATATTTT

v_gene: TRBV5-1
j_gene: TRBJ2-7
abundance: NA
d_gene: NA
CDR3aa: CASSSGRTYEQYF
CDR3nt: TGCGCCAGCAGCTCCGGACGGACCTACGAGCAGTACTTC

v_gene: TRBV7-6
j_gene: TRBJ2-1
abundance: few
d_gene: TRBD1
CDR3aa: CASSVRDRDNEQFF
CDR3nt: TGTGCCAGCAGCGTCCGGGACAGGGACAATGAGCAGTTCTTC

v_gene: TRBV7-9
j_gene: TRBJ2-3
abundance: NA
d_gene: NA
CDR3aa: CASSLATSSTAQYF
CDR3nt: TGTGCCAGCAGCTTAGCTACAAGCTCTACCGCGCAGTATTTT

v_gene: TRBV5-1
j_gene: TRBJ2-7
abundance: NA
d_gene: NA
CDR3aa: CASSLIGGSSYEQYF
CDR3nt: TGCGCCAGCAGCTTGATCGGGGGAAGCTCCTACGAGCAGTACTTC

v_gene: TRBV20-1
j_gene: TRBJ2-5
abundance: NA
d_gene: NA
CDR3aa: CSASRLGWETQYF
CDR3nt: TGCAGTGCTAGCCGACTAGGTTGGGAGACCCAGTACTTC

v_gene: TRBV4-1
j_gene: TRBJ1-5
abundance: few
d_gene: NA
CDR3aa: CASSQVGLPNQPQHF
CDR3nt: TGCGCCAGCAGCCAAGTAGGTCTACCTAATCAGCCCCAGCATTTT

v_gene: TRBV18
j_gene: TRBJ2-1
abundance: NA
d_gene: TRBD2
CDR3aa: CASSPGLATLNEQFF
CDR3nt: TGTGCCAGCTCACCGGGACTAGCAACCCTCAATGAGCAGTTCTTC

v_gene: TRBV11-2
j_gene: TRBJ2-2
abundance: few
d_gene: NA
CDR3aa: CASSLVRWNTGELFF
CDR3nt: TGTGCCAGCAGCTTAGTTCGGTGGAACACCGGGGAGCTGTTTTTT

v_gene: TRBV5-1
j_gene: TRBJ2-7
abundance: NA
d_gene: NA
CDR3aa: CASSRPGPPHEQYF
CDR3nt: TGCGCCAGCAGCCGACCTGGACCACCCCACGAGCAGTACTTC

v_gene: TRBV7-9
j_gene: TRBJ1-2
abundance: many
d_gene: NA
CDR3aa: CASSPRRNGFDGYTF
CDR3nt: TGTGCCAGCAGCCCCCGGCGGAACGGCTTCGATGGCTACACCTTC

v_gene: TRBV7-3
j_gene: TRBJ2-1
abundance: few
d_gene: TRBD2
CDR3aa: CASSLRERGNEQFF
CDR3nt: TGTGCCAGCAGCTTAAGAGAGCGGGGCAATGAGCAGTTCTTC

v_gene: TRBV7-6
j_gene: TRBJ1-2
abundance: NA
d_gene: TRBD1
CDR3aa: CAGSLNRGVNGYTF
CDR3nt: TGTGCCGGCAGCTTAAACAGGGGGGTCAATGGCTACACCTTC

v_gene: TRBV12-3/TRBV12-4
j_gene: TRBJ2-7
abundance: NA
d_gene: NA
CDR3aa: CASSLSDSRYEQYF
CDR3nt: TGTGCCAGCAGTTTATCCGACAGCCGCTACGAGCAGTACTTC

v_gene: TRBV4-2
j_gene: TRBJ2-1
abundance: few
d_gene: TRBD2
CDR3aa: CASSQAGLAGGLEQFF
CDR3nt: TGTGCCAGCAGCCAAGCCGGACTAGCGGGAGGGCTAGAGCAGTTCTTC

v_gene: TRBV14
j_gene: TRBJ2-4
abundance: NA
d_gene: TRBD2
CDR3aa: CASSQEALAGDSKNIQYF
CDR3nt: TGTGCCAGCAGCCAAGAAGCACTAGCGGGAGACTCCAAAAACATTCAGTACTTC

v_gene: TRBV21-1
j_gene: TRBJ2-7
abundance: NA
d_gene: NA
CDR3aa: CASTDPDKSYEQYF
CDR3nt: TGTGCCAGCACCGACCCGGACAAGTCCTACGAGCAGTACTTC

v_gene: TRBV7-2
j_gene: TRBJ1-5
abundance: NA
d_gene: TRBD1
CDR3aa: CASSLAGTGFNQPQHF
CDR3nt: TGTGCCAGCAGCTTAGCCGGGACAGGATTCAATCAGCCCCAGCATTTT

v_gene: TRBV5-1
j_gene: TRBJ2-7
abundance: few
d_gene: NA
CDR3aa: CASSWESATYEQYF
CDR3nt: TGCGCCAGCAGCTGGGAATCTGCCACCTACGAGCAGTACTTC

v_gene: TRBV5-1
j_gene: TRBJ1-1
abundance: NA
d_gene: NA
CDR3aa: CASNRSDICEAFF
CDR3nt: TGCGCCAGCAATAGGTCAGATATTTGTGAAGCTTTCTTT

v_gene: TRBV20-1
j_gene: TRBJ2-1
abundance: NA
d_gene: NA
CDR3aa: CSTGSRRGYEQFF
CDR3nt: TGCAGCACAGGGTCGCGCCGTGGGTATGAGCAGTTCTTC

v_gene: TRBV20-1
j_gene: TRBJ2-7
abundance: few
d_gene: NA
CDR3aa: CSARRANGGYF
CDR3nt: TGCAGTGCTAGAAGGGCGAACGGGGGGTACTTC

v_gene: TRBV9
j_gene: TRBJ2-7
abundance: few
d_gene: NA
CDR3aa: CASSVRGVPSYEQYF
CDR3nt: TGTGCCAGCAGCGTAAGGGGGGTTCCCTCCTACGAGCAGTACTTC

v_gene: TRBV20-1
j_gene: TRBJ1-1
abundance: few
d_gene: NA
CDR3aa: CSARVAGNTEAFF
CDR3nt: TGCAGTGCTAGAGTCGCCGGCAACACTGAAGCTTTCTTT

v_gene: TRBV6-1
j_gene: TRBJ2-1
abundance: few
d_gene: NA
CDR3aa: CASKEGGPLHEQFF
CDR3nt: TGTGCCAGCAAAGAGGGGGGGCCTTTGCATGAGCAGTTCTTC

v_gene: TRBV6-6
j_gene: TRBJ1-2
abundance: NA
d_gene: NA
CDR3aa: CASRDRYYGYTF
CDR3nt: TGTGCCAGCAGAGACAGATACTATGGCTACACCTTC

v_gene: TRBV5-1
j_gene: TRBJ1-1
abundance: NA
d_gene: NA
CDR3aa: CASSLSPKTEAFF
CDR3nt: TGCGCCAGCAGCTTGTCCCCGAAGACTGAAGCTTTCTTT

v_gene: TRBV6-2/TRBV6-3
j_gene: TRBJ2-3
abundance: NA
d_gene: TRBD2
CDR3aa: CASSYSASGSSSTDTQYF
CDR3nt: TGTGCCAGCAGTTACTCCGCTAGCGGGAGCTCTAGCACAGATACGCAGTATTTT

v_gene: TRBV20-1
j_gene: TRBJ2-3
abundance: few
d_gene: TRBD2
CDR3aa: CSAEASGWSTDTQYF
CDR3nt: TGCAGTGCAGAGGCTAGCGGGTGGAGCACAGATACGCAGTATTTT

v_gene: TRBV6-5
j_gene: TRBJ1-5
abundance: few
d_gene: TRBD1
CDR3aa: CASSPGGLQPQHF
CDR3nt: TGTGCCAGCAGCCCAGGGGGCTTACAGCCCCAGCATTTT

v_gene: TRBV9
j_gene: TRBJ1-1
abundance: few
d_gene: NA
CDR3aa: CASSLSQVTEAFF
CDR3nt: TGTGCCAGCAGCCTTAGCCAGGTCACTGAAGCTTTCTTT